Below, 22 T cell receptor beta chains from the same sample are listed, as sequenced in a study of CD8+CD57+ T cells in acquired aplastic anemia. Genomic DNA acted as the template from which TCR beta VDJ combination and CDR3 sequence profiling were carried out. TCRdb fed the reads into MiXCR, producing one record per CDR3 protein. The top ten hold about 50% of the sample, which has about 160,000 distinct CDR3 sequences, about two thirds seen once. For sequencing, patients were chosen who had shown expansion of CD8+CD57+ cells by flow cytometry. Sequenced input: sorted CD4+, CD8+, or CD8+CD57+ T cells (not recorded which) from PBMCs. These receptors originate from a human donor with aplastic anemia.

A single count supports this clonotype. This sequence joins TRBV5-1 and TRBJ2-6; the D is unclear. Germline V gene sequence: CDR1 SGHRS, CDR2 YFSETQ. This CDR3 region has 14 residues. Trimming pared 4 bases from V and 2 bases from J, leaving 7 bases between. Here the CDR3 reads CASSEVAGANVLTF. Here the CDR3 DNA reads TGCGCCAGCAGCGAGGTAGCTGGGGCCAACGTCCTGACTTTC.

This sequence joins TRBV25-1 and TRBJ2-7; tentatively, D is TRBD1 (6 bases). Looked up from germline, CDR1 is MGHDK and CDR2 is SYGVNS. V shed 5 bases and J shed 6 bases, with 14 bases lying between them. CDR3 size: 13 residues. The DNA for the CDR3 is TGTGCCAGCAGTTTAGCCCAGGGGAGCGAGCAGTACTTC. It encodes CASSLAQGSEQYF.

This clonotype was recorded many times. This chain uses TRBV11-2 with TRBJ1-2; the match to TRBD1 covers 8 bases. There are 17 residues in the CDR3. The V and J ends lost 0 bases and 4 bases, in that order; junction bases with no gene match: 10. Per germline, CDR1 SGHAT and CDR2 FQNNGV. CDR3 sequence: CASSLDGRQGRPYGYTF. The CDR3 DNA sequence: TGTGCCAGCAGCTTAGATGGGAGACAGGGGCGGCCCTATGGCTACACCTTC.

CDR3 coding DNA: TGTGCCAGCAGCCCTCACGTGGCAGGTCAGCCCCAGCATTTT. Its protein is CASSPHVAGQPQHF. V and J are TRBV9 and TRBJ1-5; no clear D. The V gene's germline CDR1 is SGDLS and CDR2 YYNGEE. CDR3 length: 14 amino acids. The germline V and J ends were trimmed by 4 bases and 6 bases, with 14 bases remaining between them.

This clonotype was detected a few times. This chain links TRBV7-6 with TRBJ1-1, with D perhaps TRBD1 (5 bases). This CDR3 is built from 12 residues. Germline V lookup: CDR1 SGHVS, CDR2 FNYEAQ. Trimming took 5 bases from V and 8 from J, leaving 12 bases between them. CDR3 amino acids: CASSRPSGEAFF. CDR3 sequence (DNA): TGTGCCAGCAGCCGACCTTCAGGGGAAGCTTTCTTT.

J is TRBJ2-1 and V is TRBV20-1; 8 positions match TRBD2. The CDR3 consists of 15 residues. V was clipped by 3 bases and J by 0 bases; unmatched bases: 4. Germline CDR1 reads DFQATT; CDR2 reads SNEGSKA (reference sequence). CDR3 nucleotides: TGCAGTGCTAGCGGGGGGGCTTACTCCTACAATGAGCAGTTCTTC. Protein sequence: CSASGGAYSYNEQFF.

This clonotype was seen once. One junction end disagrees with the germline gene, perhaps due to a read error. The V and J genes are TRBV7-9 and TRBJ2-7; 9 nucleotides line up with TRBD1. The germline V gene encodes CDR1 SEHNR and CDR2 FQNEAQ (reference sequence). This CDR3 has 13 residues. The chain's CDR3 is CASSRQTDRGQYF. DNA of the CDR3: TGCGCCAGCAGCCGCCAGACGGACAGGGGGCAGTACTTC.

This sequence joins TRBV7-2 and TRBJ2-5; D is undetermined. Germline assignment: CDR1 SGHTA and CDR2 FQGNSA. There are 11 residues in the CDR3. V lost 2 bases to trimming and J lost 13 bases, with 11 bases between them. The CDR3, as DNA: TGTGCCAGCAGCTTACTTTTCGGCTTGTACTTC. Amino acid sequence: CASSLLFGLYF.

CDR3 DNA sequence: TGTGCCAGCAGCCAAGGACTAGCGGAATACGAGCAGTACTTC. Its protein product is CASSQGLAEYEQYF. The V and J genes are TRBV7-2 and TRBJ2-7; 10 bases map to TRBD2. The length of the CDR3 is 14 residues. Germline V gene data show CDR1 as SGHTA and CDR2 as FQGNSA. Trimming removed 5 bases from V and 4 bases from J; junction bases left unmatched: 5. The variable domain in full, with the rest retrieved from reference TRBV7-2 and TRBJ2-7, is GAGVSQSPSNKVTEKGKDVELRCDPISGHTALYWYRQSLGQGLEFLIYFQGNSAPDKSGLPSDRFSAERTGGSVSTLTIQRTQQEDSAVYLCASSQGLAEYEQYFGPGTRLTVT.

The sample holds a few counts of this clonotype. CDR3 coding DNA: TGCAGTGCTAGACCTCTCCCTACAGGGTATATCACAGATACGCAGTATTTT. It codes for CSARPLPTGYITDTQYF. This rearrangement joins TRBV20-1 to TRBJ2-3; the D gene is possibly TRBD1 (6 bases). The V and J ends lost 2 bases and 2 bases respectively, with 20 bases between them. Germline CDR1 is DFQATT and CDR2 is SNEGSKA (reference sequence). The CDR3 extends over 17 amino acids.

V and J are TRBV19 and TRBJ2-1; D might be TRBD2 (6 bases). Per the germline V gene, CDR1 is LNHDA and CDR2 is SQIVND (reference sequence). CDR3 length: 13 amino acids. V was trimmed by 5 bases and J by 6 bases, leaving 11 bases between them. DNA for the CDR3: TGTGCCAGTAGTTTGGACTACCCCAATGAGCAGTTCTTC. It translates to CASSLDYPNEQFF.

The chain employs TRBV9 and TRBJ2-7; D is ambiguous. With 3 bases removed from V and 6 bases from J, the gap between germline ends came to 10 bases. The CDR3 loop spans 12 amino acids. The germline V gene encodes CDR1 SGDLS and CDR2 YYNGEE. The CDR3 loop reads CASSEPGPEQYF. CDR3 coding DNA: TGTGCCAGCAGCGAGCCAGGCCCCGAGCAGTACTTC.

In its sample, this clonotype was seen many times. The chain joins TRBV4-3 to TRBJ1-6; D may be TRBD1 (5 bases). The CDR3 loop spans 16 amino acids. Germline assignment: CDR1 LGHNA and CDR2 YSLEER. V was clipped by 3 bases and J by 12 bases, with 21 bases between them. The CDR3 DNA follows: TGCGCCAGCAGCCAGGGGGGGGGACTTTCCGGTGGACCCCTCCACTTT. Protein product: CASSQGGGLSGGPLHF.

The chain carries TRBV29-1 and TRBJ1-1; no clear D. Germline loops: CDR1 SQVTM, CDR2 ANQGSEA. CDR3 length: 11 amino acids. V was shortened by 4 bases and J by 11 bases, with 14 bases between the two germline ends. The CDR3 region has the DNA TGCAGCGTTGTGCCCAGCGGGGATGCTTTCTTT. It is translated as CSVVPSGDAFF.

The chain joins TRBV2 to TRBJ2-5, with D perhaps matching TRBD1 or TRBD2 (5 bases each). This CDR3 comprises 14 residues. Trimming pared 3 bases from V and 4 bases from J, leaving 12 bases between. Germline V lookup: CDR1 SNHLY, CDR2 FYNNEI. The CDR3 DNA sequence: TGTGCCAGCAGTGATAGAAGTGGGGGAGAGACCCAGTACTTC. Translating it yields CASSDRSGGETQYF. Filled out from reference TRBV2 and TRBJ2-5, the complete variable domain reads EPEVTQTPSHQVTQMGQEVILRCVPISNHLYFYWYRQILGQKVEFLVSFYNNEISEKSEIFDDQFSVERPDGSNFTLKIRSTKLEDSAMYFCASSDRSGGETQYFGPGTRLLVL.

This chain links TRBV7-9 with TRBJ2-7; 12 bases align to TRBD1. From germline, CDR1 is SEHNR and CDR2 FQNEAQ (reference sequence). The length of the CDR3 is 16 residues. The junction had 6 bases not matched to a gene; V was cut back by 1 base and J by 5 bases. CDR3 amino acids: CASSLGTGTGGNEQYF. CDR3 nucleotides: TGTGCCAGCAGCTTAGGTACCGGGACAGGGGGCAACGAGCAGTACTTC.

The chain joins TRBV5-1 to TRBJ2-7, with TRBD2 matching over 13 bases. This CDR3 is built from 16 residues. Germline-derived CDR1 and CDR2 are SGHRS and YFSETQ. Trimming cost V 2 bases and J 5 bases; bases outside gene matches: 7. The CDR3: CASSFRTSGSIDEQYF. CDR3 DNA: TGCGCCAGCAGCTTTCGGACTAGCGGGAGTATCGACGAGCAGTACTTC.

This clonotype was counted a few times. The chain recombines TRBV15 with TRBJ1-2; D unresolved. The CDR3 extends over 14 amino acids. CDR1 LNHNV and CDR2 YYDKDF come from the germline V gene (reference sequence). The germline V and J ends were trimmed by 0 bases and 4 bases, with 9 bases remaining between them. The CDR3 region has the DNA TGTGCCACCAGCAGAGACCGGACCTTCTATGGCTACACCTTC. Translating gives CATSRDRTFYGYTF.

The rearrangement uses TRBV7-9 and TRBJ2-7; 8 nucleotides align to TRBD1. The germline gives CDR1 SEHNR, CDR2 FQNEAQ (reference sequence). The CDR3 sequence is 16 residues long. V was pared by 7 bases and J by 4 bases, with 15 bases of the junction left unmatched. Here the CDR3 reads CASIITDTGGIYEQYF. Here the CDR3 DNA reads TGTGCCAGCATCATCACTGATACAGGGGGAATTTACGAGCAGTACTTC.

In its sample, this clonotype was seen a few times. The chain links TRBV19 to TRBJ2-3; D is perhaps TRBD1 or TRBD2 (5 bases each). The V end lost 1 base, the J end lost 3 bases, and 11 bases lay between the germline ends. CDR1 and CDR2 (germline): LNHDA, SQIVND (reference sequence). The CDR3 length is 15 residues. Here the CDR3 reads CASSIGGVGTDTQYF. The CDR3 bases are TGTGCCAGTAGTATAGGAGGGGTAGGAACAGATACGCAGTATTTT. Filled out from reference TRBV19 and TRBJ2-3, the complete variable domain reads DGGITQSPKYLFRKEGQNVTLSCEQNLNHDAMYWYRQDPGQGLRLIYYSQIVNDFQKGDIAEGYSVSREKKESFPLTVTSAQKNPTAFYLCASSIGGVGTDTQYFGPGTRLTVL.

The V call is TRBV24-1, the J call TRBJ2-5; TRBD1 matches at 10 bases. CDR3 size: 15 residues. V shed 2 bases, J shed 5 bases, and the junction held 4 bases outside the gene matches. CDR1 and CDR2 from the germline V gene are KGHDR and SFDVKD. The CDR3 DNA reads TGTGCCACCAGTGATTGGGACAGGGGAGGCGAGACCCAGTACTTC. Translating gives CATSDWDRGGETQYF.

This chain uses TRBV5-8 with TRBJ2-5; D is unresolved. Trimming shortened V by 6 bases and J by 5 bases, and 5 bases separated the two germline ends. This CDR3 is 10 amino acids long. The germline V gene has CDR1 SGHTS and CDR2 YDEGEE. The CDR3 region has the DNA TGTGCCAGCAAAGAGGAGACCCAGTACTTC. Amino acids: CASKEETQYF.